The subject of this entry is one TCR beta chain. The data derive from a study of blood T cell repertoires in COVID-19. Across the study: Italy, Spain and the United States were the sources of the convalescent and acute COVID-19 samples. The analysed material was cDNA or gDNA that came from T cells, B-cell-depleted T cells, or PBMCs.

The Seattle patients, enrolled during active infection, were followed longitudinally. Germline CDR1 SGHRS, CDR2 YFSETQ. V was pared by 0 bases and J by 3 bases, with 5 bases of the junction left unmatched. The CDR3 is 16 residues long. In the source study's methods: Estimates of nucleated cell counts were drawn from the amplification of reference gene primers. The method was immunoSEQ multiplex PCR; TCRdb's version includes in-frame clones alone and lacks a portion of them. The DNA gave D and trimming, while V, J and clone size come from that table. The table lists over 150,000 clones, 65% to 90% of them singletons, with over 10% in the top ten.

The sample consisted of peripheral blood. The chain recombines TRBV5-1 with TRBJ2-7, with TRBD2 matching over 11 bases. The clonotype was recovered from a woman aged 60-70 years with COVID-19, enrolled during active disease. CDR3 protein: CASSLGLAGSYYEQYF. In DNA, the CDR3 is TGCGCCAGCAGCTTGGGACTAGCGGGGAGTTACTACGAGCAGTACTTC.